In this sample, the clone carrying this T cell receptor beta chain turned up a few times. The ends were cut back, 7 bases at V and 0 bases at J, with 15 bases in the middle. Germline CDR1 is SQVTM and CDR2 is ANQGSEA. The CDR3 is made up of 14 amino acids. MiXCR, applied by TCRdb to the RT-PCR reads, yields one record per CDR3 protein. Altogether approximately 720,000 distinct CDR3 sequences are present, 12% to 15% being singletons, with the ten largest covering about 3.6%. The rearrangement links TRBV29-1 to TRBJ1-2, with D perhaps matching TRBD1 (6 bases). Sequenced material: memory CD4+ T cells from blood. This clonotype was sampled from a female donor in good health, serving as a healthy control. The CDR3 reads CSGIGTNTNYGYTF. In nucleotides, the CDR3 is TGCAGCGGGATTGGGACAAATACTAACTATGGCTACACCTTC.